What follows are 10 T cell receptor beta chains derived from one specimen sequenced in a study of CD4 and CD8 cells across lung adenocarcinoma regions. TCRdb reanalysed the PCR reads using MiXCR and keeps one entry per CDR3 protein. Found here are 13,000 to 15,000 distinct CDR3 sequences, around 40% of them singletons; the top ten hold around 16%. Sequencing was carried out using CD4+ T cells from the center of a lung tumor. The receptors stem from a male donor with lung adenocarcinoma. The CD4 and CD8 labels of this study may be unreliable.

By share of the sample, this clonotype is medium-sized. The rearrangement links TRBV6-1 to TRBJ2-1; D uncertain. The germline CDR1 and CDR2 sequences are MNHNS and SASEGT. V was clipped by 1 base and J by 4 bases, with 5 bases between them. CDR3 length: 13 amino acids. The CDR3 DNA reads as TGTGCCAGCAGTGAAGAAGAGTACAATGAGCAGTTCTTC. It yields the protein CASSEEEYNEQFF.

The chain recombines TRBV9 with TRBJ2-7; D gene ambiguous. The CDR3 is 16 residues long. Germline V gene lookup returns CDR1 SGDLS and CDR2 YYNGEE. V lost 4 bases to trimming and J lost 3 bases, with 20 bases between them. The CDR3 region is CASSPYGLRFFYEQYF. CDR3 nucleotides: TGTGCCAGCAGCCCGTACGGGCTCCGTTTCTTCTACGAGCAGTACTTC.

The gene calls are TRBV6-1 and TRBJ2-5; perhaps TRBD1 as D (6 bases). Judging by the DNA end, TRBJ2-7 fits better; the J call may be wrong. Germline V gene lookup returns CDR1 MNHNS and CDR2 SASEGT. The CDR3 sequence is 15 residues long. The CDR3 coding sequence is TGTGCCAGCACCCAAATGGGGGCCGAGGCCTACGAGCAGTACTTC. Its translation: CASTQMGAEAYEQYF.

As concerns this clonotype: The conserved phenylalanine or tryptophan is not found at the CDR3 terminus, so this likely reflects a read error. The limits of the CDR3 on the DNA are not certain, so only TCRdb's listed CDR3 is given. The CDR3 region is CASSFGAGGSETQLS. This sequence joins TRBV12-3 or TRBV12-4 and TRBJ2-5; the D call TRBD2 from the table was never checked on the DNA. The CDR3 sequence runs 15 residues, both termini included.

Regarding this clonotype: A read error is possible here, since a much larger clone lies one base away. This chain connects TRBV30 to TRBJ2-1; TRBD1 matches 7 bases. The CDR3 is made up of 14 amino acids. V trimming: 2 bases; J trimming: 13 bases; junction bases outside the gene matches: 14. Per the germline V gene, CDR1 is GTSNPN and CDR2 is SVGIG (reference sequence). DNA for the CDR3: TGTGCCTGGAGTTGGGCCGGGACAGAAGAGACCCAGTTCTTC. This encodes CAWSWAGTEETQFF.

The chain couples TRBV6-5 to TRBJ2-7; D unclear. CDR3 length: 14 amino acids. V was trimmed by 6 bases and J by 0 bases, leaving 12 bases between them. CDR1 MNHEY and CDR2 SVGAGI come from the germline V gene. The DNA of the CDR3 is TGTGCCAGCAGCCCTCAAGTAAGCTCCTACGAGCAGTACTTC. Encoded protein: CASSPQVSSYEQYF.

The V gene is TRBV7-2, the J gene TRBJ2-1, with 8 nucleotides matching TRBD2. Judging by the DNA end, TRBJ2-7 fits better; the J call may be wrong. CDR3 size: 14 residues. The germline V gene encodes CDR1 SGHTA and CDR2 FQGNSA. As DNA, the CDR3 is TGTGCCAGCAGCTCGCGGGGGGTCTACAATGAGCAGTACTTC. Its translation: CASSSRGVYNEQYF.

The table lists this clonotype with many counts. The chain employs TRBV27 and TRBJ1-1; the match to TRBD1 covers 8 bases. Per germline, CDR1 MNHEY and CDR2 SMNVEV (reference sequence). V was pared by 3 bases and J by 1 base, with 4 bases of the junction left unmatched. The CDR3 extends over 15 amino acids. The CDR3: CASSLRQGANTEAFF. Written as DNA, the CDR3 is TGTGCCAGCAGTTTGAGGCAGGGGGCGAACACTGAAGCTTTCTTT.

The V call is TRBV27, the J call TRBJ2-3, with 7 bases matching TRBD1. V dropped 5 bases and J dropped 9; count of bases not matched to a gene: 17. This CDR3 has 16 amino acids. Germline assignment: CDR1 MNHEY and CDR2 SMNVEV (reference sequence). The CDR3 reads CASSGVGTVSTGTQYF. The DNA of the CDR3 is TGTGCCAGCAGTGGGGTCGGGACAGTGAGCACAGGGACGCAGTATTTT.

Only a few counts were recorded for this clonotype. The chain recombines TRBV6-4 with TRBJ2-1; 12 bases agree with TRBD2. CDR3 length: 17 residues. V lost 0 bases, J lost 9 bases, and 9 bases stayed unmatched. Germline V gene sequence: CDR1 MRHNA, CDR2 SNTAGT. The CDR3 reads CASSDSFASGRATEQFF. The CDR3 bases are TGTGCCAGCAGTGACTCGTTCGCTAGCGGGAGGGCCACTGAGCAGTTCTTC.